This TCR beta chain was identified during a study of T cells in Graves' hyperthyroidism and ophthalmopathy. In this sample, this clonotype turned up many times. Trimming removed 1 base at V and 0 bases at J, with 7 bases between. Per germline, CDR1 KGHSH and CDR2 LQKENI. This CDR3 has 15 amino acids. Amplified regions were TCR beta CDR3 sequences from RNA transcripts. When the TCR CDR3 underwent first-round RT-PCR, the HTBI primer set was used. TCRdb reprocessed the multiplex PCR reads via MiXCR and lists one record per CDR3 protein. The table lists around 260,000 distinct CDR3 sequences, 20% to 30% of them singletons.

The sample consisted of blood. The receptor's source is a man aged 35 to 55 with Graves' hyperthyroidism that later progressed to Graves' ophthalmopathy. The rearrangement links TRBV18 to TRBJ1-3; D is ambiguous. This CDR3 is CASSPQGSSGNTIYF. Written as DNA, the CDR3 is TGTGCCAGCTCACCACAGGGTTCCTCTGGAAACACCATATATTTT.